This T cell receptor (beta chain) was identified in a study of OX40 agonist ivuxolimab in advanced cancers. Here immunoSEQ multiplex PCR was the method, and the copy in TCRdb shows in-frame clones only, minus some. The table records 57,000 or so clones, about 84% of them present only once. Deletions cut 4 bases from V and 7 bases from J, with 10 bases between. The CDR3 is 12 amino acids. Germline assignment: CDR1 SGHDN and CDR2 FVKESK. This clone showed up just once. Its cognate antigen is unknown. Study findings and constraints: On average, a greater number of expanded clones characterised CD8+ T cells relative to CD4+.

V is TRBV14 and J is TRBJ1-2; D ambiguous. This sequence was found in an adult with an advanced solid tumor such as melanoma, head and neck, liver or kidney cancer. This specimen was CD4+ or CD8+ T cells sorted from blood, taken in a trial of the OX40 agonist ivuxolimab. CDR3 nucleotides: TGTGCCAGCAGCCCCCCCGGGAGTGGCTACACCTTC. This sequence encodes CASSPPGSGYTF.